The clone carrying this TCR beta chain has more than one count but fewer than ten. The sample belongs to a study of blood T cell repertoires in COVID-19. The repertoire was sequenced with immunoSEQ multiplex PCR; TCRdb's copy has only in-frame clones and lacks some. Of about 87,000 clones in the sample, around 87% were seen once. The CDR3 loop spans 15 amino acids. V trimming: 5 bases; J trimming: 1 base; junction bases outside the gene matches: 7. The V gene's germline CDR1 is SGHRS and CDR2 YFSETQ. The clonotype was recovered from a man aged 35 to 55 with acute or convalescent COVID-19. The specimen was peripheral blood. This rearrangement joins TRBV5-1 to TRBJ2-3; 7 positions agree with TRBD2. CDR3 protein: CASRGLAGRTDTQYF. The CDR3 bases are TGCGCCAGCAGGGGGTTAGCGGGTCGCACAGATACGCAGTATTTT.